This TCR beta chain was sequenced in a study of T cells expressing NK-cell markers. Study-wide results and caveats: Evidence did not settle whether expanded NKG2C+ T cell clones targeted HCMV. In a handful of donors, dominant CD3+CD56+NKG2C+ clones formed roughly 1.0-8% of CD8+ cells. Leadership of the CD3+CD56-NKG2C+ fraction also belonged to these clonotypes in a handful of donors.

From its re-call of the 5' RACE reads, TCRdb lists each CDR3 protein once, without DNA. In total, the table holds 500,000 to 700,000 distinct CDR3 sequences. CDR1 and CDR2 from the germline V gene are DFQATT and SNEGSKA (reference sequence). This CDR3 spans 12 amino acids. Of note for this clonotype: Its cognate antigen is unknown.

The chain is built from TRBV20-1 and TRBJ2-1; TCRdb proposes TRBD2, but this gene call is untestable without DNA. The TCR originated in a man younger than 30 in good health. What was sequenced was blood T cells: a sorted CD56 or NKG2C T cell subset, CD4+ or CD8+ T cells, or bulk PBMC T cells (not recorded which). This chain's CDR3 is CSAQSLYNEQFF.